This entry lists 23 T cell receptor beta chains sequenced from one sample in a study of neurological immune-mediated disorders. TCRdb used MiXCR to reprocess the 5' RACE reads, holding one entry per CDR3 protein. The sample records about 62,000 distinct CDR3 sequences, 4% to 5.5% being singletons. Specimen: PBMCs. These receptors were obtained from a woman in her forties or fifties with multiple sclerosis.

This clonotype has at least ten counts. The gene calls are TRBV7-2 and TRBJ2-2, with D unclear. Germline CDR1 is SGHTA and CDR2 is FQGNSA. Trimming shortened V by 3 bases and J by 4 bases, and 6 bases separated the two germline ends. The CDR3 length is 13 residues. In DNA, the CDR3 is TGTGCCAGCAGCTTCACTTTCACCGGGGAGCTGTTTTTT. Protein sequence: CASSFTFTGELFF.

This clonotype came up a few times. A much larger clone sits a single nucleotide away, making a read error possible. V is TRBV9 and J is TRBJ2-1; a weak D match, TRBD2 (7 bases). CDR1 and CDR2 from the germline V gene are SGDLS and YYNGEE. V was shortened by 4 bases and J by 9 bases, with 26 bases between the two germline ends. This CDR3 spans 17 amino acids. The CDR3 bases are TGTGCCAGCAGCCCTTCCGGGAGGACTAGAGGGGGGGGTGAGCAGTTCTTC. Translated: CASSPSGRTRGGGEQFF.

Ten or more counts support this clonotype. The J gene is TRBJ1-1, the V gene TRBV20-1; D not certain. The CDR3 totals 14 residues. CDR1 and CDR2 (germline): DFQATT, SNEGSKA (reference sequence). V was shortened by 0 bases and J by 6 bases, with 14 bases between the two germline ends. The CDR3 protein is CSARDPGLFAEAFF. DNA of the CDR3: TGCAGTGCTAGAGATCCGGGGTTATTCGCTGAAGCTTTCTTT.

This clonotype was seen many times. The rearrangement uses TRBV5-5 and TRBJ2-7; D may be TRBD1 (6 bases). The germline V and J ends were trimmed by 7 bases and 3 bases, with 14 bases remaining between them. The CDR3 is 13 residues long. The germline CDR1 and CDR2 sequences are SGHKS and YYEKEE (reference sequence). The CDR3 DNA is TGTGCCAGCCCCACGGGACACAACTACGAGCAGTACGTC. It translates to CASPTGHNYEQYV.

In the case of this clonotype: A read error may be the cause here, since a much bigger clone is one base away. The chain couples TRBV7-2 to TRBJ2-5; no clear D gene. The CDR3 runs 14 residues. Germline CDR1 SGHTA, CDR2 FQGNSA. The ends were cut back, 5 bases at V and 2 bases at J, with 12 bases in the middle. The CDR3 spells CASSVLGKQETQYF. The DNA of the CDR3 is TGTGCCAGCAGCGTCCTGGGAAAGCAAGAGACCCAGTACTTC.

This clonotype was recorded at least ten times. The rearrangement joins TRBV20-1 to TRBJ1-4; a possible D gene is TRBD1 (6 bases). The V gene lost 6 bases and the J gene lost 6 bases, with 14 bases spanning the gap. Per the germline V gene, CDR1 is DFQATT and CDR2 is SNEGSKA (reference sequence). The CDR3 is made up of 13 amino acids. DNA of the CDR3: TGCAGTGCGCCCGGGACAAGGCATGAAAAACTGTTTTTT. The encoded protein is CSAPGTRHEKLFF.

This clonotype has a handful of counts. The junction shows a germline mismatch at one end, possibly a read error. The J gene is TRBJ1-6, the V gene TRBV5-6; a possible D gene is TRBD1 (5 bases). The germline V gene has CDR1 SGHDT and CDR2 YYEEEE. This CDR3 comprises 18 residues. The CDR3 DNA follows: TGTGCCAGCAGCGGGGACGGACGTGTGAGCTCCTATAATTCACCCCTCAACTTT. Translating gives CASSGDGRVSSYNSPLNF.

This clonotype was seen many times. The V and J genes are TRBV11-1 and TRBJ1-4, with TRBD1 matching 12 bases. The trim removed 5 bases at V and 10 bases at J, leaving 11 bases unmatched. Germline V lookup: CDR1 SGHAT, CDR2 FQDESV (reference sequence). CDR3 size: 16 residues. This CDR3 reads CASSGTGGQGASKLFF. CDR3 bases: TGTGCCAGCAGCGGAACCGGGGGACAGGGGGCGTCAAAACTGTTTTTT. Using reference TRBV11-1 and TRBJ1-4 for the parts outside the CDR3, the full variable domain is EAEVAQSPRYKITEKSQAVAFWCDPISGHATLYWYRQILGQGPELLVQFQDESVVDDSQLPKDRFSAERLKGVDSTLKIQPAELGDSAMYLCASSGTGGQGASKLFFGSGTQLSVL.

There are many counts of this clonotype. The chain carries TRBV28 and TRBJ2-5, with D perhaps TRBD2 (6 bases). Trimming took 6 bases from V and 10 from J, leaving 18 bases between them. This CDR3 contains 13 residues. The germline CDR1 and CDR2 sequences are MDHEN and SYDVKM. The CDR3 reads CASSTRGRGIQYF. The CDR3 DNA reads TGTGCCAGCAGCACGCGGGGCCGGGGAATCCAGTACTTC. Full variable domain (rest looked up from reference TRBV28 and TRBJ2-5): DVKVTQSSRYLVKRTGEKVFLECVQDMDHENMFWYRQDPGLGLRLIYFSYDVKMKEKGDIPEGYSVSREKKERFSLILESASTNQTSMYLCASSTRGRGIQYFGPGTRLLVL.

This clonotype appeared many times. The V and J genes are TRBV24-1 and TRBJ2-3, with D hard to call. The germline V gene has CDR1 KGHDR and CDR2 SFDVKD. CDR3 size: 12 residues. Trimming left V 7 bases short and J 8 bases short, with 12 bases between. The CDR3 loop is CATSRLTGTQYF. CDR3 bases: TGTGCCACCAGCCGTCTAACGGGTACGCAGTATTTT.

This clonotype has at least ten counts. CDR3: CASSPEGGGIMDTQYF. DNA of the CDR3: TGTGCCAGCAGTCCCGAAGGGGGGGGAATAATGGATACGCAGTATTTT. J is TRBJ2-3 and V is TRBV12-3 or TRBV12-4; tentative D call: TRBD2 (7 bases). Trimming removed 5 bases from V and 6 bases from J, with 21 bases in between. The CDR3 has 16 amino acids.

This clonotype came up many times. This sequence may be a read error, since a much larger clone differs from it by one base. V and J are TRBV2 and TRBJ2-6; D possibly corresponds to TRBD1 (5 bases). Germline assignment: CDR1 SNHLY and CDR2 FYNNEI. The CDR3 is 15 residues long. CDR3 DNA sequence: TGTGCCAGCAGTGAAGTGGGTTCTGGGGCCAAAGTCCTGACTTTC. It is translated as CASSEVGSGAKVLTF.

This clonotype was recorded at least ten times. The rearrangement uses TRBV7-2 and TRBJ2-1; D uncertain. Trimming removed 1 base at V and 3 bases at J, with 4 bases between. The CDR3 extends over 13 amino acids. Germline lookup yields CDR1 SGHTA and CDR2 FQGNSA. Written as DNA, the CDR3 is TGTGCCAGCAGCTTAGGTCACTACAATGAGCAGTTCTTC. Protein: CASSLGHYNEQFF.

There are a few counts of this clonotype. This may come from a read error, since a much larger clone is one base off. In nucleotides, the CDR3 is TGTGCCAGCAGTCTGACTCAGACAGGGCGAAATCAGCCCCAGAATTTT. Amino acids: CASSLTQTGRNQPQNF. J is TRBJ1-5 and V is TRBV6-2 or TRBV6-3, with 7 positions matching TRBD1. Germline V gives CDR1 MNHEY, CDR2 SVGEGT. The CDR3 is made up of 16 amino acids.

This clonotype was picked up a small number of times. The chain employs TRBV5-1 and TRBJ2-5; tentative D call: TRBD2 (6 bases). The CDR3 spans 13 residues. The V end was cut by 0 bases, the J end by 5 bases, with 8 bases between. Germline CDR1 and CDR2: SGHRS and YFSETQ. The CDR3, as DNA: TGCGCCAGCAGCTTGGAAGGAGGGGAGACCCAGTACTTC. Its translation: CASSLEGGETQYF.

This clonotype was picked up many times. This chain uses TRBV18 with TRBJ1-4, with 8 bases matching TRBD1. Germline CDR1 reads KGHSH; CDR2 reads LQKENI. Unmatched junction bases numbered 5, after V lost 3 bases and J lost 8 bases. The CDR3 runs 14 residues. The CDR3 DNA is TGTGCCAGCTCACCTGGACAGGGAAAAGAAAAACTGTTTTTT. This sequence encodes CASSPGQGKEKLFF.

This clonotype was recorded many times. The V call is TRBV10-2, the J call TRBJ2-1; D is undetermined. The germline V gene has CDR1 WSHSY and CDR2 SAAADI. The CDR3 length is 14 residues. V was cut by 7 bases and J by 5 bases, with 15 bases left in between. The CDR3 protein is CASIPTRLNNEQFF. For the CDR3, the DNA is TGCGCCAGCATCCCGACACGGCTAAACAATGAGCAGTTCTTC.

This clonotype was recorded at least ten times. The chain recombines TRBV7-8 with TRBJ2-2, with TRBD2 identical over 7 bases. The CDR3 has 15 amino acids. J gave up 3 bases and V 2 bases, and 3 bases lay outside the gene matches. CDR1 is SGHVS, CDR2 FQNEAQ, per germline. The CDR3 DNA reads TGTGCCAGCAGCTTATGGGGGAGGGACACCGGGGAGCTGTTTTTT. It yields the protein CASSLWGRDTGELFF.

Many counts were recorded for this clonotype. This sequence joins TRBV29-1 and TRBJ2-2, with D perhaps matching TRBD2 (5 bases). Germline V gene data show CDR1 as SQVTM and CDR2 as ANQGSEA. V lost 8 bases, J lost 6 bases, and 13 bases lay in between. The CDR3 has 12 residues. The CDR3 spells CSTNEGSGELFF. In nucleotides, the CDR3 is TGCAGCACGAATGAGGGATCCGGGGAGCTGTTTTTT.

The chain combines TRBV11-3 with TRBJ2-2, with a weak D call TRBD2 (6 bases). The germline V gene encodes CDR1 SGHNT and CDR2 YENEEA. The CDR3 loop spans 14 amino acids. The ends were cut back, 4 bases at V and 8 bases at J, with 14 bases in the middle. The CDR3 sequence: CASSSGLTGGELFF. CDR3 sequence (DNA): TGTGCCAGCAGCTCGGGACTCACGGGGGGGGAGCTGTTTTTT.

This clonotype occurred a few times. The genes are TRBV10-3 and TRBJ2-1, with TRBD2 identical over 11 bases. V was clipped by 4 bases and J by 6 bases; unmatched bases: 2. Germline lookup yields CDR1 ENHRY and CDR2 SYGVKD. The CDR3 spans 14 residues. The CDR3 sequence: CAISGTSGRNEQFF. The CDR3 region has the DNA TGTGCCATCAGTGGGACTAGCGGGCGCAATGAGCAGTTCTTC.

This clonotype has at least ten counts. This chain joins TRBV6-5 and TRBJ1-2; 8 bases agree with TRBD1. The CDR3 extends over 12 amino acids. Trimming cost V 6 bases and J 8 bases; bases outside gene matches: 5. The germline gives CDR1 MNHEY, CDR2 SVGAGI. The CDR3 DNA is TGTGCCAGCAGACAGGGGGACGGGGGCTACACCTTC. Its protein is CASRQGDGGYTF.

The sample holds many counts of this clonotype. V and J are TRBV28 and TRBJ2-7; D is possibly TRBD2 (5 bases). Per germline, CDR1 MDHEN and CDR2 SYDVKM. The V end was cut by 1 base, the J end by 0 bases, with 7 bases between. CDR3 length equals 14 residues. CDR3 loop: CASSLFGSSYEQYF. DNA for the CDR3: TGTGCCAGCAGTTTATTTGGGAGCTCCTACGAGCAGTACTTC. Drawing the rest from reference TRBV28 and TRBJ2-7, the complete variable domain is DVKVTQSSRYLVKRTGEKVFLECVQDMDHENMFWYRQDPGLGLRLIYFSYDVKMKEKGDIPEGYSVSREKKERFSLILESASTNQTSMYLCASSLFGSSYEQYFGPGTRLTVT.